This T cell receptor (beta chain) was sequenced for a study of T cells in Graves' hyperthyroidism and ophthalmopathy. Exclusion followed for patients with uncontrolled infection, other autoimmune disease, pregnancy or lactation. Using RNA transcripts as the source, TCR beta CDR3 regions were amplified. The study used the HTBI primer set for a first-round RT-PCR of the TCR CDR3. TCRdb reprocessed the multiplex PCR reads via MiXCR and lists one record per CDR3 protein. Of about 250,000 distinct CDR3 sequences listed, almost 25% are singletons. This clonotype was detected many times. This CDR3 spans 12 amino acids. Per germline, CDR1 MDHEN and CDR2 SYDVKM. The germline V and J ends were trimmed by 7 bases and 1 base, with 7 bases remaining between them.

The sequenced material came from blood. This TCR was recovered from a middle-aged woman with Graves' ophthalmopathy. V and J are TRBV28 and TRBJ2-5; D unresolved. The CDR3 here is CASTAVQETQYF. CDR3 DNA: TGTGCCAGCACGGCGGTCCAAGAGACCCAGTACTTC.